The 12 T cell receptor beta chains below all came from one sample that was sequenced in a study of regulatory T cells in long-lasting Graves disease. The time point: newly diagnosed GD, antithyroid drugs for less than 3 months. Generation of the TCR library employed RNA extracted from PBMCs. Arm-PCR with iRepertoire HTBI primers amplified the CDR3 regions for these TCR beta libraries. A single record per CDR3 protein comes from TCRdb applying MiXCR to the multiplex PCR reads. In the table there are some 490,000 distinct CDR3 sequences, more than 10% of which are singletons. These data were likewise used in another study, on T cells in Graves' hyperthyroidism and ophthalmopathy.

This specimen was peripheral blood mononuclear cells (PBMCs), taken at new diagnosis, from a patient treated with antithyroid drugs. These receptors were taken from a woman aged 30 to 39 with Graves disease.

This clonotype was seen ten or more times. In DNA, the CDR3 is TGCAGCGTCGGCTACTTAAAGGAAGGGACCCAGTACTTC. This gives the protein CSVGYLKEGTQYF. V gene TRBV29-1 combines with J gene TRBJ2-5, with D uncertain. Trimming removed 6 bases from V and 7 bases from J, with 18 bases in between. Germline V gene data show CDR1 as SQVTM and CDR2 as ANQGSEA. This CDR3 has 13 amino acids.

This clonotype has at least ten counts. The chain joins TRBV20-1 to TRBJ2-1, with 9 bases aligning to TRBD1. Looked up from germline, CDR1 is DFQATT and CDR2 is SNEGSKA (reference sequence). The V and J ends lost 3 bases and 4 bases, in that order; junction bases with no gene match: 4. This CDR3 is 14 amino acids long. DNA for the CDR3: TGCAGTGCTAGGGGACAGGGAGATTACAATGAGCAGTTCTTC. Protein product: CSARGQGDYNEQFF.

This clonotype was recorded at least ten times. This chain's CDR3 is CASSLGPPGLGTEAFF. In nucleotides, the CDR3 is TGTGCCAGCAGCTTAGGACCCCCGGGACTGGGCACTGAAGCTTTCTTT. J is TRBJ1-1 and V is TRBV7-2; D might be TRBD1 (5 bases). Trimming shortened V by 1 base and J by 4 bases, and 16 bases separated the two germline ends. The CDR3 length is 16 residues. The germline CDR1 and CDR2 sequences are SGHTA and FQGNSA.

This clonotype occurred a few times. The chain's CDR3 is CASAPDRQETQYF. CDR3 sequence (DNA): TGTGCCAGCGCTCCGGACAGGCAAGAGACCCAGTACTTC. The genes are TRBV27 and TRBJ2-5, with 7 nucleotides matching TRBD1. The CDR3 is made up of 13 amino acids. The V gene end was trimmed by 8 bases and the J gene end by 2 bases; junction bases not matched to a gene: 5. CDR1 is MNHEY and CDR2 is SMNVEV in the germline V gene (reference sequence).

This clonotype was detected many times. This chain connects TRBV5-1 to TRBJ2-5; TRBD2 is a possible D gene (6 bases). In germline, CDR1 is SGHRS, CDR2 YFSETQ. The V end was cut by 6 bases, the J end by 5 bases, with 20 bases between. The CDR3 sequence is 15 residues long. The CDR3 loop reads CASTWGVRPGETQYF. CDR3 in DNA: TGCGCCAGCACCTGGGGGGTCCGCCCGGGGGAGACCCAGTACTTC. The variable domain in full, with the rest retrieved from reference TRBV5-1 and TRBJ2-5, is KAGVTQTPRYLIKTRGQQVTLSCSPISGHRSVSWYQQTPGQGLQFLFEYFSETQRNKGNFPGRFSGRQFSNSRSEMNVSTLELGDSALYLCASTWGVRPGETQYFGPGTRLLVL.

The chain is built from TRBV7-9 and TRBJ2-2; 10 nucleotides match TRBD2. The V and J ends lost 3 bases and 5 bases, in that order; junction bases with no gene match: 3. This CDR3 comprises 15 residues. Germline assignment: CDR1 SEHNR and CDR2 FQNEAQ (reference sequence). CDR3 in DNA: TGTGCCAGCAGCTTGCTACTAGCGGGGACCGGGGAGCTGTTTTTT. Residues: CASSLLLAGTGELFF.

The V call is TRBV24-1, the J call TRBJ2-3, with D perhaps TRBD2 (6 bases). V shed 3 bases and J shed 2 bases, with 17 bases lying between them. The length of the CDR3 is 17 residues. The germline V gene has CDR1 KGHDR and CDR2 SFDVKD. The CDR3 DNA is TGTGCCACCAGTGATGATCGACGCGGGGATTTCACAGATACGCAGTATTTT. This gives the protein CATSDDRRGDFTDTQYF.

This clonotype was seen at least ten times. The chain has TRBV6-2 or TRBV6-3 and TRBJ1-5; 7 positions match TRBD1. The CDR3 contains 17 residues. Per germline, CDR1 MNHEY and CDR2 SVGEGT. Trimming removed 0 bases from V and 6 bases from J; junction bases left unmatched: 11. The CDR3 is CASSYSILRGRRQPQHF. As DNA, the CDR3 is TGTGCCAGCAGTTACTCGATTTTGAGGGGGCGCCGTCAGCCCCAGCATTTT.

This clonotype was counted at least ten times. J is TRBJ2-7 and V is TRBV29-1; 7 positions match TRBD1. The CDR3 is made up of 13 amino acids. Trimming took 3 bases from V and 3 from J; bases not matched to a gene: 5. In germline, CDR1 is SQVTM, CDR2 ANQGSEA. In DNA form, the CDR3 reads TGCAGCGTTGACGTGGCAGGGGGCTACGAGCAGTACTTC. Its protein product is CSVDVAGGYEQYF.

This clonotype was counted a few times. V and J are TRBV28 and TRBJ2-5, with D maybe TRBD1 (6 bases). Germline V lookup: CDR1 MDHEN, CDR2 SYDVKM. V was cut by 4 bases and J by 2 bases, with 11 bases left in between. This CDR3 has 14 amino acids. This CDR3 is CASSSGQWQETQYF. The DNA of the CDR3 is TGTGCCAGCAGTTCTGGACAGTGGCAAGAGACCCAGTACTTC.

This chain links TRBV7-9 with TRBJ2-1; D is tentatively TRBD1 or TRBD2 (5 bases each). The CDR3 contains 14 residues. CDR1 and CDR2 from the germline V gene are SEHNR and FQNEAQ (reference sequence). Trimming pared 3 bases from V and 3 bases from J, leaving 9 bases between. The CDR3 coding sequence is TGTGCCAGCAGCTTCCGGGACGTCTACAATGAGCAGTTCTTC. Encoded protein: CASSFRDVYNEQFF.

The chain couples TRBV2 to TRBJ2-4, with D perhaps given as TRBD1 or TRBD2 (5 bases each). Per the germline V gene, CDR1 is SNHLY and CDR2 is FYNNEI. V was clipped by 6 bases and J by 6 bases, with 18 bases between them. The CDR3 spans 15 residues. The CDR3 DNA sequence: TGTGCCAGCAGCGGCTCCGGGACGGAGTTAAACATTCAGTACTTC. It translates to CASSGSGTELNIQYF.